The table lists the clone carrying this TCR beta chain with a few counts. Germline V gene lookup returns CDR1 GTSNPN and CDR2 SVGIG (reference sequence). CDR3 length: 13 residues. Trimming stripped 2 bases from V and 1 base from J, with 8 bases between. This entry is derived from a study of cytomegalovirus exposure and HLA in healthy donors. The method was immunoSEQ multiplex PCR; TCRdb's version includes in-frame clones alone and lacks a portion of them. Here the sample spans 110,000 to 150,000 clones, about 89% being singletons. V and J are TRBV30 and TRBJ2-5; a weak D match, TRBD2 (5 bases). The sequencing sample was made of PBMCs. The clonotype was recovered from a man between 18 and 35 years old in good health and CMV-seronegative. The CDR3 reads CAWSPGVQETQYF. The CDR3 bases are TGTGCCTGGAGTCCCGGGGTCCAAGAGACCCAGTACTTC. Complete variable domain (other parts from reference TRBV30 and TRBJ2-5): SQTIHQWPATLVQPVGSPLSLECTVEGTSNPNLYWYRQAAGRGLQLLFYSVGIGQISSEVPQNLSASRPQDRQFILSSKKLLLSDSGFYLCAWSPGVQETQYFGPGTRLLVL.